The subject of this entry is one T cell receptor beta chain. This clone was detected a few times. Its antigen target is currently unknown. There are no base qualities to consult, and no much larger clone falls within one base. This sample stems from a study of T cells in tuberculosis (dated by TCRdb to 2016 to 2019). For the wider study: The study combined CD1B tetramers and high-throughput TCR immunosequencing to characterize T cells specific for the mycobacterial lipid antigen glucose monomycolate (GMM). With 9 to 11 people per group, a South African clinical cohort compared IGRA-negative adolescents, IGRA-positive adolescents with latent tuberculosis, and adults with active tuberculosis. The investigation overall reported the following: Smaller mean NN-distances to GMM-specific TCRs were observed in active tuberculosis TCR-alpha repertoires than in IGRA-negative controls, suggesting clonal expansion of GMM-specific TCRs. The smaller NN-distances were partly driven by shorter CDR3-alpha lengths in active tuberculosis patients, and the difference for TCR-beta did not reach statistical significance. Clinical samples were selected based on the availability of cryopreserved specimens, with adults included as active tuberculosis cases and adolescents included as controls. With the diverse GMM-specific repertoire as input, a classifier achieved 80% to 90% accuracy (AUROC around 0.88), whereas GEM motif frequencies as input gave more than 55% accuracy.

The immunoSEQ multiplex PCR assay was used to generate TCR libraries, with TCR-beta and/or TCR-alpha/delta assays applied to each sample. Amplified TCR libraries were sequenced on the Illumina high-throughput platform. The paper's data handling went like this. Clustering and dimensionality reduction were performed using pairwise TCRdist distances among GMM-specific receptors from ex vivo sorted or in vitro expanded T cells. Each clinical repertoire received a mean NN-distance score, defined as the average TCRdist to the nearest 10% of tetramer-positive reference sequences. GEM TCR motif frequency was calculated as the fraction of unique TCRs that matched known GEM sequences in V/J usage and CDR3 length. Linear discriminant analysis with leave-one-out cross-validation, implemented in scikit-learn, was used to classify active tuberculosis. TCRdb limited this immuneACCESS table to in-frame rearrangements with V and J called. A share of clones is missing; checked studies link under half to unresolved V genes, and the rest is unexplained. V, J and clone size are taken as reported in that table, and D and trimming were inferred from the DNA itself. The sample table shows about 25,000 clones, and around nine tenths are seen once. Roughly 15% of the sample comes from the top ten.

At the junction V is shortened by 1 base and J by 3 bases; bases outside the gene matches: 6. From cysteine to phenylalanine, the CDR3 is 15 amino acids long. The read is trimmed to its CDR3 DNA, 45 bases read in frame from base 1. From a lookup of the germline V gene (reference sequence), CDR1 and CDR2 are GTSNPN and SVGIG. At study entry, a tuberculin skin test and the QuantiFERON-TB GOLD In-Tube IGRA were used to screen adolescents for latent tuberculosis infection. Immunosequencing was performed on unsorted cryopreserved PBMC, with 75,000 to 100,000 T cells per clinical donor covered on average. Eleven high schools in the Worcester region of the Western Cape, South Africa, served as enrollment sites for adolescents aged 12 to 18 years. Around ten M. tuberculosis-infected adolescents and around 10 uninfected adolescents, matched for age and sex, were selected. PBMC from adolescents were isolated by density centrifugation from freshly drawn heparinized blood and were then cryopreserved.

Sequencing was performed on PBMCs. This clonotype was sampled from a donor between 10 and 35 years old with latent tuberculosis or without tuberculosis infection. Some clones in this sample may be carry-over from other donors' samples. The chain is made from TRBV30 and TRBJ1-2, and TRBD1 aligns with 9 junction nucleotides. The DNA is TGTGCCTGGAGTGCCGGACAGGGGACACACTATGGCTACACCTTC. Its protein reads: CAWSAGQGTHYGYTF.